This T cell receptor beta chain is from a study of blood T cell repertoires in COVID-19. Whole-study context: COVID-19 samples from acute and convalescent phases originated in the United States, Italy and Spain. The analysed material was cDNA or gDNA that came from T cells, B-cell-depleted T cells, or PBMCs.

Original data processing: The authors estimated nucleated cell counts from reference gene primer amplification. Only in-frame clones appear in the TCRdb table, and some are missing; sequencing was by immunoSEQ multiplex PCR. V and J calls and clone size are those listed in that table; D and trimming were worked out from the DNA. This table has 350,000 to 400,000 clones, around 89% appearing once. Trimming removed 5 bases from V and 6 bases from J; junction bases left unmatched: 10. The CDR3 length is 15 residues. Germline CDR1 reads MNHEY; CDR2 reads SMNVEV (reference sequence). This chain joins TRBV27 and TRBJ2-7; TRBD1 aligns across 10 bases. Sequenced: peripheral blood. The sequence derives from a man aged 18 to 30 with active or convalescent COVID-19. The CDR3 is CASSTLKTGGSEQYF. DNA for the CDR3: TGTGCCAGCAGTACCCTTAAGACAGGGGGCAGCGAGCAGTACTTC.